These 18 T cell receptor beta chains were all obtained from the same sample, sequenced in a study of early T cells in non-severe SARS-CoV-2 infection. TCRdb reprocessed the 5' RACE reads via MiXCR and lists one record per CDR3 protein. The sample has about 40,000 distinct CDR3 sequences, 4.5% to 5% seen once. The sequenced material came from whole blood. The receptors stem from an adult who was a healthcare worker with PCR-confirmed SARS-CoV-2 infection or an uninfected control (not recorded which).

This clonotype was recorded at least ten times. The rearrangement uses TRBV6-2 or TRBV6-3 and TRBJ2-7; 11 positions agree with TRBD2. V was clipped by 4 bases and J by 7 bases; unmatched bases: 12. The germline CDR1 and CDR2 sequences are MNHEY and SVGEGT. This CDR3 spans 16 amino acids. The DNA of the CDR3 is TGTGCCAGCAGTTCTCATACTAGCGGGAGTTTAAGGGAGCAGTACTTC. This encodes CASSSHTSGSLREQYF.

This clonotype showed up just a few times. V usage is TRBV18 and J usage is TRBJ1-1; D gene uncertain. Germline V gene data show CDR1 as KGHSH and CDR2 as LQKENI. The ends were cut back, 3 bases at V and 1 base at J, with 12 bases in the middle. The CDR3 sequence is 15 residues long. The CDR3, as DNA: TGTGCCAGCTCACCGAATTCTGGCGGGAACACTGAAGCTTTCTTT. Its protein is CASSPNSGGNTEAFF. Together with reference TRBV18 and TRBJ1-1, the CDR3 gives the full variable domain: NAGVMQNPRHLVRRRGQEARLRCSPMKGHSHVYWYRQLPEEGLKFMVYLQKENIIDESGMPKERFSAEFPKEGPSILRIQQVVRGDSAAYFCASSPNSGGNTEAFFGQGTRLTVV.

The table lists this clonotype with many counts. This rearrangement joins TRBV2 to TRBJ1-2; 10 bases are shared with TRBD1. This CDR3 spans 13 amino acids. Trimming removed 11 bases from V and 4 bases from J; junction bases left unmatched: 7. CDR1 is SNHLY, CDR2 FYNNEI, per germline. The CDR3 DNA sequence: TGTGCCGGGACAGGGGACCATTTCTATGGCTACACCTTC. Translating gives CAGTGDHFYGYTF. Full variable domain (remainder filled in from reference TRBV2 and TRBJ1-2): EPEVTQTPSHQVTQMGQEVILRCVPISNHLYFYWYRQILGQKVEFLVSFYNNEISEKSEIFDDQFSVERPDGSNFTLKIRSTKLEDSAMYFCAGTGDHFYGYTFGSGTRLTVV.

At least ten counts were recorded for this clonotype. The CDR3 spells CASSSPGAGGYEQYF. CDR3 coding DNA: TGTGCCAGCAGTTCCCCAGGCGCGGGAGGCTACGAGCAGTACTTC. The V and J genes are TRBV28 and TRBJ2-7; 8 bases align to TRBD2. The CDR3 covers 15 residues. CDR1 is MDHEN and CDR2 is SYDVKM in the germline V gene. V lost 4 bases to trimming and J lost 3 bases; unmatched junction nucleotides: 8.

CDR3 nucleotide sequence: TGCAGTGCTAGAGGGGAGGGGCTATCCAGTTCACCCCTCCACTTT. It codes for CSARGEGLSSSPLHF. V gene TRBV20-1 combines with J gene TRBJ1-6; TRBD1 is a possible D gene (5 bases). V lost 1 base and J lost 9, with 16 bases in between. Germline values: CDR1 DFQATT, CDR2 SNEGSKA (reference sequence). CDR3 length: 15 amino acids.

This clonotype was seen only a few times. The chain carries TRBV5-1 and TRBJ2-5; 8 bases agree with TRBD1. Germline V gene data show CDR1 as SGHRS and CDR2 as YFSETQ. CDR3 size: 16 residues. V shed 0 bases and J 2 bases; nucleotides not matched to a gene: 6. This CDR3 is CASSLGGQAGQETQYF. The CDR3 nucleotides read TGCGCCAGCAGCTTGGGGGGACAGGCCGGACAAGAGACCCAGTACTTC.

The table lists this clonotype with many counts. Written as DNA, the CDR3 is TGTGCCAGTGCATGGGGGACAGCGAACACTGAAGCTTTCTTT. It codes for CASAWGTANTEAFF. The chain carries TRBV7-9 and TRBJ1-1; 7 bases align to TRBD1. V shed 9 bases and J 1 base; nucleotides not matched to a gene: 8. The CDR3 totals 14 residues. Germline CDR1 and CDR2: SEHNR and FQNEAQ (reference sequence).

V and J are TRBV11-2 and TRBJ2-1; TRBD2 agrees at 9 bases. From germline, CDR1 is SGHAT and CDR2 FQNNGV. This CDR3 region has 15 residues. The V and J ends lost 1 base and 10 bases, in that order; junction bases with no gene match: 8. Here the CDR3 DNA reads TGTGCCAGCAGCTTAGGTCGTCTAGCGGGATTGGAGCAGTTCTTC. This sequence encodes CASSLGRLAGLEQFF.

This chain uses TRBV20-1 with TRBJ2-7; 7 nucleotides match TRBD1. The CDR3 extends over 12 amino acids. The germline CDR1 and CDR2 sequences are DFQATT and SNEGSKA (reference sequence). Losses at the gene ends were 7 bases for V and 1 base for J; bases not matched to a gene: 4. The CDR3 sequence: CSGVRGSYEQYF. The CDR3 bases are TGCAGTGGTGTCAGGGGGTCCTACGAGCAGTACTTC.

There are many counts of this clonotype. V is TRBV28 and J is TRBJ1-2, with 11 bases fitting TRBD1. The CDR3 extends over 14 amino acids. From germline, CDR1 is MDHEN and CDR2 SYDVKM. The V segment lost 3 bases and the J segment 9 bases; nucleotides outside the gene matches: 6. The CDR3 nucleotides read TGTGCCAGCAGTTTGTGGGGACAGGGGGTTAGCTACACCTTC. Translation gives CASSLWGQGVSYTF.

This clonotype was counted ten times or more. The chain recombines TRBV7-6 with TRBJ2-1; the D is unclear. This CDR3 spans 13 amino acids. Germline-derived CDR1 and CDR2 are SGHVS and FNYEAQ. The germline V and J ends were trimmed by 1 base and 7 bases, with 8 bases remaining between them. CDR3 residues: CASSLGQVNEQFF. The DNA of the CDR3 is TGTGCCAGCAGCTTAGGACAAGTTAATGAGCAGTTCTTC. Based on the CDR3 plus reference TRBV7-6 and TRBJ2-1, the full variable domain is GAGVSQSPRYKVTKRGQDVALRCDPISGHVSLYWYRQALGQGPEFLTYFNYEAQQDKSGLPNDRFSAERPEGSISTLTIQRTEQRDSAMYRCASSLGQVNEQFFGPGTRLTVL.

This clonotype was detected many times. V usage is TRBV5-5 and J usage is TRBJ2-3, with D perhaps TRBD1 (6 bases). V lost 3 bases to trimming and J lost 2 bases, with 16 bases between them. CDR1 and CDR2 from the germline V gene are SGHKS and YYEKEE (reference sequence). CDR3 length: 16 amino acids. This CDR3 is CASSSYRAKLTDTQYF. The CDR3 DNA sequence: TGTGCCAGCAGCTCGTACAGGGCTAAACTCACAGATACGCAGTATTTT.

In its sample, this clonotype was seen many times. The CDR3 DNA reads as TGTGCCAGCAGCCTCTCTCTAGCGGGAGTAAGCGAGCAGTACTTC. This codes for CASSLSLAGVSEQYF. The chain has TRBV11-2 and TRBJ2-7; 10 bases line up with TRBD2. The junction had 10 bases not matched to a gene; V was cut back by 5 bases and J by 6 bases. The germline CDR1 and CDR2 sequences are SGHAT and FQNNGV. This CDR3 region has 15 residues.

This clonotype was counted a few times. V gene TRBV10-3 combines with J gene TRBJ2-1; D may be TRBD1 or TRBD2 (5 bases each). Trimming cost V 7 bases and J 8 bases, with 12 bases left between them. CDR3 length: 12 amino acids. The germline V gene encodes CDR1 ENHRY and CDR2 SYGVKD. This CDR3 is CAIKGAGDEQFF. DNA for the CDR3: TGTGCCATCAAAGGGGCCGGGGATGAGCAGTTCTTC.

This clonotype was counted ten times or more. The J gene is TRBJ1-5, the V gene TRBV7-2; 12 positions agree with TRBD1. Germline V CDR1 and CDR2: SGHTA, FQGNSA. The CDR3 is made up of 20 amino acids. Losses at the gene ends were 1 base for V and 2 bases for J; bases not matched to a gene: 12. For the CDR3, the DNA is TGTGCCAGCAGCTTAGGGACCTGGGGACAGGGGGCTTCGGGCAATCAGCCCCAGCATTTT. Translating gives CASSLGTWGQGASGNQPQHF.

CDR3 protein: CASVSRDKNTEAFF. The CDR3 region has the DNA TGTGCCAGCGTCTCCCGGGACAAGAACACTGAAGCTTTCTTT. The chain couples TRBV3-1 to TRBJ1-1; a weak D match, TRBD1 (6 bases). V lost 8 bases, J lost 1 base, and 14 bases lay in between. This CDR3 is built from 14 residues. Per germline, CDR1 LGHDT and CDR2 YNNKEL (reference sequence).

CDR3 loop: CASSRLAGAGQPQHF. The CDR3 DNA is TGTGCCAGCAGCCGTTTAGCGGGCGCCGGTCAGCCCCAGCATTTT. The J gene is TRBJ1-5, the V gene TRBV7-2; D is unresolved. Trimming pared 5 bases from V and 6 bases from J, leaving 17 bases between. In germline, CDR1 is SGHTA, CDR2 FQGNSA. The CDR3 is made up of 15 amino acids.

This clonotype was counted a few times. The chain joins TRBV30 to TRBJ2-7; weak D call: TRBD2 (6 bases). The CDR3 totals 13 residues. Germline values: CDR1 GTSNPN, CDR2 SVGIG (reference sequence). The V end was cut by 2 bases, the J end by 7 bases, with 15 bases between. The CDR3 nucleotides are TGTGCCTGGAGTCGGGGGTCCCTGGGGGAGCAGTACTTC. Translated: CAWSRGSLGEQYF. Filled out from reference TRBV30 and TRBJ2-7, the complete variable domain reads SQTIHQWPATLVQPVGSPLSLECTVEGTSNPNLYWYRQAAGRGLQLLFYSVGIGQISSEVPQNLSASRPQDRQFILSSKKLLLSDSGFYLCAWSRGSLGEQYFGPGTRLTVT.